Shown below are 3 T cell receptor beta chains from a single sample sequenced in a study of CD8 T cells in Susac syndrome. RNA was extracted with the RNeasy kit, and a quantity of about 0.5 to 1 ug was reverse transcribed using random hexamers. TCRdb ran MiXCR on the immunoSEQ multiplex PCR reads and lists one entry per CDR3 protein. This sample has around 130,000 distinct CDR3 sequences, with approximately 94% found just once. Sequencing input: CD4+ T cells from PBMCs. The source is a human donor with multiple sclerosis.

This sequence joins TRBV25-1 and TRBJ2-7; D is unclear. V lost 2 bases to trimming and J lost 8 bases, with 7 bases between them. Germline CDR1 is MGHDK and CDR2 is SYGVNS. The CDR3 runs 11 residues. The CDR3 region has the DNA TGTGCCAGCAGTGAACCCCCGCAGCAGTACTTC. This gives the protein CASSEPPQQYF.

This chain uses TRBV25-1 with TRBJ2-5; 8 nucleotides align to TRBD2. The V and J ends lost 2 bases and 2 bases, in that order; junction bases with no gene match: 10. Germline V gene sequence: CDR1 MGHDK, CDR2 SYGVNS. This CDR3 contains 17 residues. CDR3 in DNA: TGTGCCAGCAGTGAAATGGGCGGGGGGCGGAAGCAAGAGACCCAGTACTTC. Protein: CASSEMGGGRKQETQYF.

This sequence joins TRBV14 and TRBJ2-1; D might be TRBD2 (6 bases). The germline V and J ends were trimmed by 1 base and 4 bases, with 17 bases remaining between them. CDR3 length: 17 residues. Germline CDR1 reads SGHDN; CDR2 reads FVKESK. The CDR3 is CASSQAALTRIYNEQFF. The CDR3 DNA reads as TGTGCCAGCAGCCAAGCTGCCTTGACTAGAATTTACAATGAGCAGTTCTTC.